The clone carrying this T cell receptor beta chain has just one count. Its antigen is as yet unknown. The record originates from a study of shared clonotypes between healthy human individuals. Study conclusions and caveats: In having few donors, the study represented limited genetic and exposure-history diversity.

The CDR3 runs to 14 residues. Trimming took off 5 bases at V and 2 bases at J, with 8 bases between the two ends. Looked up from germline, CDR1 is SGHDT and CDR2 is YYEEEE. The study drew its donors from healthy HIV-negative adults without recent acute infections or vaccinations. Sorted-subset replicate PCRs used 200 ng of genomic DNA. This amount corresponded to tens of thousands of T cell genomes. TCRdb keeps only in-frame clones here, not all; method: immunoSEQ multiplex PCR. The data hold 2.3 million or so clones, with over 90% observed a single time. This TCR came from a man younger than 30 in good health. Some clones in this sample may be carry-over from other donors' samples. This rearrangement joins TRBV5-6 to TRBJ2-6; no firm D call. Material: naive CD4+ T cells from PBMCs. Subset in this sample: CD45RA+ positively selected. The CDR3, as DNA: TGTGCCAGCAGGCCCCGGACTGGGGCCAACGTCCTGACTTTC. Translation: CASRPRTGANVLTF.